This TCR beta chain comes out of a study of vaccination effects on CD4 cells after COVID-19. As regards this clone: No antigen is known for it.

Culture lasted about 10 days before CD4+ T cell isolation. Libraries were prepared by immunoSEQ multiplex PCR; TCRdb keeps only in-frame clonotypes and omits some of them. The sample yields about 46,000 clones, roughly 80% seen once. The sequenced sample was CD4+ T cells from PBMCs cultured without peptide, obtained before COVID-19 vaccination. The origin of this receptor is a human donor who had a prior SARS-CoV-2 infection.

The CDR3 sequence: CASERGGAETQYF. The CDR3 nucleotides read TGTGCCAGCGAGCGGGGGGGGGCAGAGACCCAGTACTTC. The chain uses TRBV2 and TRBJ2-5, with TRBD2 matching over 10 bases. Looked up from germline, CDR1 is SNHLY and CDR2 is FYNNEI. This CDR3 spans 13 amino acids. J lost 4 bases, V lost 8 bases, and 4 bases had no gene match.